This T cell receptor (beta chain) appears in the sequencing data of a study of CD8+CD57+ T cells in acquired aplastic anemia. V lost 6 bases to trimming and J lost 11 bases; unmatched junction nucleotides: 10. CDR3 length: 13 residues. Notes on this clonotype: A much larger clone is a single base away; this may be a read error.

Genomic DNA served as template for TCR beta VDJ and CDR3 profiling. TCRdb reanalysed the reads using MiXCR and keeps one entry per CDR3 protein. Of some 410,000 distinct CDR3 sequences in the sample, roughly 68% were seen once. The V gene is TRBV12-3 or TRBV12-4, the J gene TRBJ1-1; 9 bases align to TRBD1. The TCR comes from a human donor in good health, serving as a control. The source material was sorted CD4+, CD8+, or CD8+CD57+ T cells (not recorded which) from PBMCs. CDR3 DNA sequence: TGTGCCAGCAGCCAGGGGACAGGGCGGAGGGCTTTCTTT. Translated: CASSQGTGRRAFF.